Here is one T cell receptor (beta chain) with its context. The sample comes from a study of shared clonotypes between healthy human individuals. Study summary: A few men and a couple of women, aged 18 to 49, were donors.

Unsorted samples used tens of millions of PBMCs for genomic DNA. Template amounts of about 290 ng DNA, about 30,000 T cell genomes, were employed in unsorted PBMC replicate PCRs. The assay was immunoSEQ multiplex PCR, and TCRdb's table has in-frame clones only and misses some. Of about 510,000 clones in the sample, about four fifths were seen once. V gave up 7 bases and J gave up 2 bases, with 18 bases separating them. CDR3 length: 15 amino acids. The V gene's germline CDR1 is SGHTA and CDR2 FQGNSA. The chain combines TRBV7-2 with TRBJ2-7, with D perhaps given as TRBD1 or TRBD2 (6 bases each). This TCR was recovered from a woman aged 40 to 50 in good health. Some clones in this sample may be carry-over from other donors' samples. The sequencing input was PBMCs. The CDR3 nucleotides read TGTGCCAGCACCCTTCCCGGGGGCGGAGCCTACGAGCAGTACTTC. Protein product: CASTLPGGGAYEQYF.